A single sample is the source of the 20 T cell receptor beta chains below, sequenced in a study of blood T cell repertoires in COVID-19. Method: immunoSEQ multiplex PCR; TCRdb's copy keeps in-frame clones and lacks some. The repertoire holds hundreds of thousands of clones, with 80% to 90% as singletons. Sequences were obtained from peripheral blood. The receptors originated from a woman aged 60-75 years with COVID-19, enrolled during active disease.

The chain carries TRBV6-4 and TRBJ2-2; 11 bases agree with TRBD2. Germline V lookup: CDR1 MRHNA, CDR2 SNTAGT. CDR3 length: 14 residues. The V segment lost 10 bases and the J segment 7 bases; nucleotides outside the gene matches: 8. The CDR3 DNA is TGTGCCACCGGGACTAGCGGAGGCCTCGGGGAGCTGTTTTTT. As protein: CATGTSGGLGELFF.

The chain has TRBV19 and TRBJ1-4; weak D call: TRBD1 (5 bases). The CDR3 contains 15 residues. Germline CDR1 LNHDA, CDR2 SQIVND (reference sequence). Trimming pared 2 bases from V and 0 bases from J, leaving 7 bases between. This CDR3 is CASSIPTATNEKLFF. The DNA for the CDR3 is TGTGCCAGTAGTATACCGACAGCAACTAATGAAAAACTGTTTTTT.

The chain uses TRBV6-4 and TRBJ2-7; no definite D call. This CDR3 has 12 amino acids. Germline values: CDR1 MRHNA, CDR2 SNTAGT. V was trimmed by 6 bases and J by 3 bases, leaving 9 bases between them. The CDR3 reads CASRDRGYEQYF. The CDR3 DNA follows: TGTGCCAGCAGAGACCGCGGCTACGAGCAGTACTTC.

V usage is TRBV6-1 and J usage is TRBJ1-2, with 7 bases fitting TRBD1. The trim removed 5 bases at V and 3 bases at J, leaving 9 bases unmatched. This CDR3 is built from 15 residues. Germline loops: CDR1 MNHNS, CDR2 SASEGT. In DNA, the CDR3 is TGTGCCAGCAGTAATACAGGGGCCGGGGACTATGGCTACACCTTC. As protein: CASSNTGAGDYGYTF.

The chain employs TRBV6-2 or TRBV6-3 and TRBJ1-2, with TRBD1 identical over 10 bases. The CDR3 is made up of 15 amino acids. CDR1 is MNHEY, CDR2 SVGEGT, per germline. Trimming took 4 bases from V and 7 from J; bases not matched to a gene: 9. This CDR3 reads CASSSPDRGMSGYTF. For the CDR3, the DNA is TGTGCCAGCAGTTCGCCGGACAGGGGGATGAGTGGCTACACCTTC.

The chain links TRBV12-3 or TRBV12-4 to TRBJ1-2; D is possibly TRBD1 (6 bases). The CDR3 is 13 residues long. The V end was cut by 7 bases, the J end by 8 bases, with 17 bases between. The CDR3 loop is CASTPRRGWGYTF. The CDR3 nucleotides are TGTGCCAGCACTCCCCGTAGGGGGTGGGGCTACACCTTC.

This chain joins TRBV5-1 and TRBJ1-4; the D gene is possibly TRBD1 (6 bases). Germline CDR1 and CDR2: SGHRS and YFSETQ. This CDR3 region has 14 residues. Trimming took 1 base from V and 8 from J, leaving 12 bases between them. CDR3 amino acids: CASSLTGIREKLFF. CDR3 coding DNA: TGCGCCAGCAGCTTGACAGGGATTCGAGAAAAACTGTTTTTT.

The chain is built from TRBV7-3 and TRBJ2-2; TRBD1 matches at 8 bases. This CDR3 spans 15 amino acids. With 3 bases clipped from V and 6 bases from J, the junction kept 6 bases outside the gene matches. CDR1 is SGHTA, CDR2 FQGTGA, per germline. The CDR3 loop reads CASSFQGAGSGELFF. CDR3 DNA: TGTGCCAGCAGCTTCCAGGGGGCTGGTTCCGGGGAGCTGTTTTTT.

The chain carries TRBV3-1 (or the pseudogene TRBV3-2) and TRBJ2-2, with 11 bases identical to TRBD2. The length of the CDR3 is 14 residues. Trimming removed 4 bases from V and 6 bases from J; junction bases left unmatched: 1. CDR1 is LGHDT, CDR2 YNNKEL, per germline (reference sequence). The CDR3 coding sequence is TGTGCCAGCAGCCCGACTAGCGGGGCCGGGGAGCTGTTTTTT. As protein: CASSPTSGAGELFF.

The chain is built from TRBV18 and TRBJ1-2; D call uncertain. The CDR3 has 13 amino acids. Trimming left V 3 bases short and J 6 bases short, with 11 bases between. Per the germline V gene, CDR1 is KGHSH and CDR2 is LQKENI. The CDR3 is CASSPSTHDGYTF. The CDR3 DNA reads TGTGCCAGCTCACCGAGTACCCACGATGGCTACACCTTC.

V gene TRBV10-3 combines with J gene TRBJ1-1; D is uncertain. V lost 6 bases, J lost 1 base, and 6 bases lay in between. This CDR3 contains 12 residues. Per the germline V gene, CDR1 is ENHRY and CDR2 is SYGVKD. The CDR3 protein is CAIRSPNTEAFF. The CDR3 nucleotides are TGTGCCATCAGAAGCCCGAACACTGAAGCTTTCTTT.

This clone has just a few counts. V gene TRBV6-5 combines with J gene TRBJ2-7; 7 bases line up with TRBD1. Germline V gives CDR1 MNHEY, CDR2 SVGAGI. The CDR3 has 15 amino acids. The ends lost 4 bases at V and 1 base at J; junction bases unmatched: 7. The CDR3 here is CASSFRDSFSYEQYF. The CDR3 nucleotides are TGTGCCAGCAGTTTCAGGGACAGCTTTTCCTACGAGCAGTACTTC.

This chain links TRBV7-2 with TRBJ1-5, with 9 nucleotides matching TRBD1. This CDR3 is 15 amino acids long. Trimming at V came to 4 bases and at J to 3 bases, leaving 4 bases not matched to a gene. Germline V lookup: CDR1 SGHTA, CDR2 FQGNSA. CDR3: CASSSGTGNNQPQHF. CDR3 bases: TGTGCCAGCAGCTCCGGGACAGGGAACAATCAGCCCCAGCATTTT.

This clone was counted between two and nine times. Different DNA sequences within this sample yield the same CDR3. The CDR3 nucleotides read TGTGCCAGCAGCTCCGACTCATGGGGGGACGGGCATTCACCCCTCCACTTT. Protein product: CASSSDSWGDGHSPLHF. The rearrangement joins TRBV13 to TRBJ1-6, with a tentative D call TRBD1 (5 bases). The CDR3 has 17 residues. The germline gives CDR1 PRHDT, CDR2 FYEKMQ (reference sequence). V dropped 4 bases and J dropped 8 bases, with 21 bases sitting between them.

V is TRBV7-3 and J is TRBJ2-5, with a tentative D call TRBD1 (6 bases). The germline gives CDR1 SGHTA, CDR2 FQGTGA. Between the trimmed V and J ends, which lost 5 bases and 1 base, there was a span of 14 bases. The length of the CDR3 is 15 residues. CDR3 sequence reads: CASSLVGTLQETQYF. The CDR3 DNA reads TGTGCCAGCAGCCTCGTTGGGACACTCCAAGAGACCCAGTACTTC.

There are a few counts of this clone. The chain combines TRBV12-3 or TRBV12-4 with TRBJ1-1; possibly TRBD1 for D (5 bases). The CDR3 runs 13 residues. V was cut by 5 bases and J by 8 bases, with 15 bases left in between. The CDR3 region has the DNA TGTGCCAGCAGTCGGGGGACCAATTTAGAAGCTTTCTTT. It specifies CASSRGTNLEAFF.

On this clone: At the DNA level, this CDR3 is encoded by other sequences in the same sample as well. The rearrangement links TRBV24-1 to TRBJ1-5; TRBD1 is a possible D gene (5 bases). Trimming pared 6 bases from V and 4 bases from J, leaving 6 bases between. CDR1 and CDR2 from the germline V gene are KGHDR and SFDVKD. This CDR3 comprises 12 residues. This CDR3 reads CATSRGNQPQHF. DNA of the CDR3: TGTGCCACCAGTCGGGGGAATCAGCCCCAGCATTTT.

The rearrangement uses TRBV29-1 and TRBJ2-2; TRBD2 is a possible D gene (6 bases). The CDR3 totals 13 residues. The germline V and J ends were trimmed by 7 bases and 6 bases, with 15 bases remaining between them. Germline CDR1 reads SQVTM; CDR2 reads ANQGSEA. The CDR3: CSGAGRGAGELFF. The CDR3 DNA follows: TGCAGCGGGGCGGGGCGGGGTGCCGGGGAGCTGTTTTTT.

The CDR3 bases are TGCGCCAGCAGCCAATTCCTTGGGACAGGGGGGATCTACGAGCAGTACTTC. It is translated as CASSQFLGTGGIYEQYF. This chain uses TRBV4-1 with TRBJ2-7, with 11 positions matching TRBD1. V shed 2 bases and J 3 bases; nucleotides not matched to a gene: 9. CDR1 and CDR2 (germline): MGHRA, YSYEKL. The CDR3 sequence is 17 residues long.

This clone came up once. The rearrangement links TRBV20-1 to TRBJ1-3, with D uncertain. The CDR3 runs 11 residues. CDR1 and CDR2 (germline): DFQATT, SNEGSKA (reference sequence). CDR3 region: CSFRVGNTIYF. In DNA, the CDR3 is TGCAGCTTCCGAGTTGGAAACACCATATATTTT.